This TCR beta chain was recovered during a study of blood T cell repertoires in COVID-19. CDR1 GTSNPN and CDR2 SVGIG come from the germline V gene (reference sequence). This CDR3 has 13 residues. V was shortened by 0 bases and J by 3 bases, with 9 bases between the two germline ends. TCRdb keeps only in-frame clones here, not all; method: immunoSEQ multiplex PCR. The table includes roughly 150,000 clones, roughly 85% detected once. This clone occurred a few times. Source material: peripheral blood. The sequence derives from a woman of 80 years or more with acute or convalescent COVID-19. The V and J genes are TRBV30 and TRBJ2-7; D unresolved. The CDR3 loop reads CAWSVASYYEQYF. CDR3 coding DNA: TGTGCCTGGAGTGTAGCCTCATACTACGAGCAGTACTTC.